These T cell receptor beta chains were read from a single sample in a study of T-cell reconstitution after alpha-beta-depleted transplantation in children. TCRdb used MiXCR to reprocess the PCR reads, holding one entry per CDR3 protein. The top ten hold about 8.8% of the sample, which has 100,000 to 120,000 distinct CDR3 sequences, over 9% seen once. This specimen consisted of PBMCs from the stem cell graft donor, obtained from the stem cell graft. The receptor set was obtained from a human donor who donated a stem cell graft to a child with acute lymphoblastic leukemia. The CDR3 runs from the conserved cysteine through the conserved F or W. D genes are given only for firm matches. Rows may omit the clone size; those that give it use once, few, many or a size class.

D	V	J	size	CDR3	DNA
TRBD2	TRBV29-1	TRBJ2-7	many	CSVGGEGSTYEQYF	TGCAGCGTTGGGGGGGAGGGGTCAACCTACGAGCAGTACTTC
-	TRBV6-1	TRBJ2-1	many	CASSPQGPPRGEQFF	TGTGCCAGCAGCCCACAGGGGCCCCCCCGGGGGGAGCAGTTCTTC
-	TRBV20-1	TRBJ1-1	many	CSASRGRDTEAFF	TGCAGTGCCTCCCGGGGGCGAGACACTGAAGCTTTCTTT
-	TRBV5-1	TRBJ2-2	many	CASSLDGVGTGELFF	TGCGCCAGCAGCTTGGACGGGGTAGGAACCGGGGAGCTGTTTTTT
-	TRBV9	TRBJ1-3	many	CASDSPSGNTIYF	TGTGCCAGCGACAGCCCCTCTGGAAACACCATATATTTT
-	TRBV12-3/TRBV12-4	TRBJ2-7	many	CASSFNGYEQYF	TGTGCCAGCAGTTTCAACGGTTACGAGCAGTACTTC
TRBD2	TRBV27	TRBJ2-7	many	CASSLYGLASNYEQYF	TGTGCCAGCAGTTTGTACGGACTAGCGAGTAACTACGAGCAGTACTTC
TRBD1	TRBV2	TRBJ1-5	many	CASKRTGGGNQPQHF	TGTGCCAGCAAGCGGACAGGGGGCGGCAATCAGCCCCAGCATTTT
-	TRBV20-1	TRBJ1-3	many	CSARGNGGRSSGNTIYF	TGCAGTGCTAGAGGCAATGGGGGTCGCAGCTCTGGAAACACCATATATTTT
TRBD1	TRBV9	TRBJ1-2	many	CASSATGGEGGYTF	TGTGCCAGCAGCGCGACAGGGGGCGAGGGTGGCTACACCTTC
-	TRBV20-1	TRBJ1-1	many	CSARPGGGLNTEAFF	TGCAGTGCTAGGCCCGGGGGGGGATTGAACACTGAAGCTTTCTTT
-	TRBV10-3	TRBJ1-1	many	CAISENGKNTEAFF	TGTGCCATCAGTGAGAACGGCAAGAACACTGAAGCTTTCTTT
TRBD2	TRBV2	TRBJ2-6	many	CASTGRTSGLSGANVLTF	TGTGCCAGCACTGGGCGGACTAGCGGACTCTCTGGGGCCAACGTCCTGACTTTC
TRBD2	TRBV5-5	TRBJ2-1	-	CAAGGGNEQFF	TGTGCCGCCGGGGGGGGTAATGAGCAGTTCTTC
TRBD1	TRBV5-1	TRBJ1-2	many	CASSFGTVYGYTF	TGCGCCAGCAGCTTCGGGACAGTCTATGGCTACACCTTC
-	TRBV24-1	TRBJ1-2	many	CATSDPNRDYGYTF	TGTGCCACCAGTGATCCGAACAGGGACTATGGCTACACCTTC
-	TRBV20-1	TRBJ2-7	many	CSARDRDGNYEQYF	TGCAGTGCTAGAGACAGGGACGGAAACTACGAGCAGTACTTC
-	TRBV7-9	TRBJ2-5	many	CASSLDDGRGETQYF	TGTGCCAGCAGCTTAGACGATGGGCGGGGAGAGACCCAGTACTTC
TRBD1	TRBV5-1	TRBJ2-7	many	CASTPGQRFGEQYF	TGCGCCAGCACCCCGGGACAGCGATTTGGGGAGCAGTACTTC
-	TRBV27	TRBJ2-6	many	CASSKNTGPLSSGANVLTF	TGTGCCAGCAGTAAAAATACAGGTCCCCTCTCCTCCGGGGCCAACGTCCTGACTTTC
TRBD1	TRBV28	TRBJ2-4	-	CASSPTGTGVQNSQYF	TGTGCCAGCAGTCCTACCGGGACAGGGGTGCAAAACAGTCAGTACTTC
-	TRBV11-1	TRBJ2-6	many	CASSAEPQFHSGANVLTF	TGTGCCAGCAGCGCCGAGCCCCAGTTTCACTCTGGGGCCAACGTCCTGACTTTC
-	TRBV12-3/TRBV12-4	TRBJ2-7	many	CASKAPGYEQYF	TGTGCCAGCAAGGCACCTGGATACGAGCAGTACTTC